Sequencing of this T cell receptor beta chain was carried out in a study of blood T cell repertoires in COVID-19. Study overall: COVID-19 samples from acute and convalescent phases originated in the United States, Italy and Spain. Sample material is recorded as cDNA or gDNA derived from T cells, B-cell-depleted T cells, or PBMCs.

This CDR3 has 14 amino acids. Germline V gene lookup returns CDR1 SNHLY and CDR2 FYNNEI. V lost 4 bases and J lost 7; bases outside the gene matches: 8. As originally analysed: Amplified reference gene primers provided the basis for estimating nucleated cell counts. The table came from immunoSEQ multiplex PCR; TCRdb's copy has only in-frame clones and leaves some out. The V and J calls and clone size are taken from that table; D and trimming were inferred from the DNA. This table has about 250,000 clones, roughly 80% appearing once. This clone occurred once. The source material was peripheral blood. This receptor was obtained from a woman aged 40 to 49 with active or convalescent COVID-19. The genes are TRBV2 and TRBJ2-5, with 8 bases matching TRBD2. Here the CDR3 reads CASSVGSGDWTQYF. DNA for the CDR3: TGTGCCAGCAGTGTTGGTAGCGGGGACTGGACCCAGTACTTC.